A single sample gave rise to the 22 T cell receptor beta chains below, sequenced in a study of blood T cell repertoires in COVID-19. Profiling relied on immunoSEQ multiplex PCR, and the TCRdb table lists in-frame clones only, not all of them. The profile shows just under 65,000 clones, over 60% of them singletons. The source material was peripheral blood. All receptors come from a human donor in a cohort sampled during active COVID-19.

This chain's CDR3 is CASRGGSTDTQYF. In nucleotides, the CDR3 is TGTGCCAGCAGAGGGGGATCCACAGATACGCAGTATTTT. This chain links TRBV9 with TRBJ2-3, with a possible D match to TRBD1 (6 bases). The CDR3 has 13 amino acids. In germline, CDR1 is SGDLS, CDR2 YYNGEE. Deletions cut 5 bases from V and 2 bases from J, with 9 bases between.

CDR3 DNA: TGTGCCAGCAGTTTAAATGGACAGGGGGTGTACGAGCAGTACTTC. Residues: CASSLNGQGVYEQYF. The rearrangement uses TRBV27 and TRBJ2-7, with TRBD1 matching 10 bases. Germline-derived CDR1 and CDR2 are MNHEY and SMNVEV (reference sequence). The CDR3 is 15 amino acids. V was clipped by 2 bases and J by 4 bases; unmatched bases: 5.

For this clone: The junction shows a germline mismatch at one end, possibly a read error. The gene calls are TRBV2 and TRBJ2-2; D is perhaps TRBD2 (5 bases). From germline, CDR1 is SNHLY and CDR2 FYNNEI. This CDR3 contains 13 residues. The CDR3 here is CASSRKTTEELFF. The CDR3 region has the DNA TGTGCCAGCAGCCGCAAGACTACCGAGGAGCTGTTTTTT.

This chain links TRBV3-1 (or the pseudogene TRBV3-2) with TRBJ2-7, with 8 positions matching TRBD1. The CDR3 covers 11 residues. Losses at the gene ends were 8 bases for V and 5 bases for J; bases not matched to a gene: 2. Germline V CDR1 and CDR2: LGHDT, YNNKEL (reference sequence). Here the CDR3 DNA reads TGTGCCAGCGGACAGGGCCACGAGCAGTACTTC. This encodes CASGQGHEQYF.

This clone was detected once. V and J are TRBV3-1 (or the pseudogene TRBV3-2) and TRBJ2-2, with TRBD1 identical over 7 bases. The germline V gene encodes CDR1 LGHDT and CDR2 YNNKEL (reference sequence). Losses at the gene ends were 4 bases for V and 5 bases for J; bases not matched to a gene: 13. The CDR3 runs 17 residues. The CDR3 loop is CASSPLWGQIVTGELFF. Here the CDR3 DNA reads TGTGCCAGCAGCCCGCTTTGGGGACAGATAGTTACCGGGGAGCTGTTTTTT.

The gene calls are TRBV9 and TRBJ1-2, with D possibly being TRBD1 (5 bases). The germline CDR1 and CDR2 sequences are SGDLS and YYNGEE. V lost 0 bases and J 6 bases, leaving 15 bases between the germline ends. The CDR3 is 15 amino acids. In nucleotides, the CDR3 is TGTGCCAGCAGCGTAGACGGCAGGGTTATGAATGGCTACACCTTC. Translated, it gives CASSVDGRVMNGYTF.

The chain links TRBV29-1 to TRBJ1-2; no definite D call. The V gene's germline CDR1 is SQVTM and CDR2 ANQGSEA. This CDR3 has 14 amino acids. The V and J ends lost 1 base and 4 bases respectively, with 13 bases between them. Here the CDR3 DNA reads TGCAGCGTTGAAGGAGGCAATACCGGCTATGGCTACACCTTC. Protein product: CSVEGGNTGYGYTF.

This clone was found once. This rearrangement joins TRBV7-9 to TRBJ2-7; D perhaps matches TRBD1 (6 bases). The CDR3 consists of 13 residues. Germline V gene lookup returns CDR1 SEHNR and CDR2 FQNEAQ (reference sequence). With 5 bases removed from V and 4 bases from J, the gap between germline ends came to 12 bases. The CDR3 loop reads CASSPPDRYEQYF. CDR3 coding DNA: TGTGCCAGCAGCCCCCCCGACAGGTACGAGCAGTACTTC.

This chain links TRBV29-1 with TRBJ1-2; tentative D call: TRBD1 (6 bases). The CDR3 consists of 16 residues. Trimming stripped 5 bases from V and 0 bases from J, with 19 bases between. Germline V CDR1 and CDR2: SQVTM, ANQGSEA. The chain's CDR3 is CSVSRATGTTNYGYTF. In DNA, the CDR3 is TGCAGCGTTTCACGAGCTACCGGGACAACTAACTATGGCTACACCTTC.

The rearrangement links TRBV12-3 or TRBV12-4 to TRBJ2-7, with a weak D call TRBD1 (5 bases). The CDR3 runs 11 residues. V was trimmed by 5 bases and J by 4 bases, leaving 6 bases between them. The chain's CDR3 is CASSKGYEQYF. DNA for the CDR3: TGTGCCAGCAGTAAGGGGTACGAGCAGTACTTC.

This clone occurred a few times. The genes are TRBV4-1 and TRBJ1-4, with a weak D call TRBD1 (5 bases). CDR1 is MGHRA, CDR2 YSYEKL, per germline. V was pared by 2 bases and J by 3 bases, with 16 bases between. This CDR3 has 17 residues. CDR3: CASSQPWQGGSNEKLFF. CDR3 nucleotides: TGCGCCAGCAGCCAACCCTGGCAGGGAGGATCTAATGAAAAACTGTTTTTT.

To note about this clone: At one boundary the junction diverges from the germline segment, which might be a read error. V is TRBV6-5 and J is TRBJ1-2; 11 bases match TRBD1. The V gene's germline CDR1 is MNHEY and CDR2 SVGAGI. This CDR3 has 14 amino acids. The CDR3 DNA sequence: TGTGCCAGCAGAGGGGCCGGACAGGGGGCGCTTACCAACTTC. The encoded protein is CASRGAGQGALTNF.

The chain carries TRBV2 and TRBJ2-7, with D possibly matching TRBD1 (5 bases). The CDR3 extends over 13 amino acids. Germline V gene lookup returns CDR1 SNHLY and CDR2 FYNNEI. The ends were cut back, 2 bases at V and 9 bases at J, with 14 bases in the middle. Here the CDR3 DNA reads TGTGCCAGCAGTGAAACAGGAACCTCGCCGCAGTACTTC. Its protein product is CASSETGTSPQYF.

This clone was counted a few times. The V and J genes are TRBV27 and TRBJ2-1; 7 bases map to TRBD2. The V gene end was trimmed by 5 bases and the J gene end by 0 bases; junction bases not matched to a gene: 7. This CDR3 contains 16 residues. Germline V gene data show CDR1 as MNHEY and CDR2 as SMNVEV (reference sequence). Here the CDR3 reads CASSQEAGRSYNEQFF. CDR3 DNA: TGTGCCAGCAGTCAGGAAGCGGGGCGCTCCTACAATGAGCAGTTCTTC.

This clone appeared a single time. The gene calls are TRBV24-1 and TRBJ2-3; 7 positions match TRBD2. The CDR3 spans 13 residues. V dropped 6 bases and J dropped 3; count of bases not matched to a gene: 2. CDR1 and CDR2 (germline): KGHDR, SFDVKD. The CDR3 here is CATSPRGTDTQYF. The CDR3 nucleotides read TGTGCCACCAGTCCGCGGGGGACAGATACGCAGTATTTT.

The rearrangement uses TRBV5-1 and TRBJ2-3, with D hard to call. This CDR3 region has 14 residues. Germline CDR1 and CDR2: SGHRS and YFSETQ. V lost 3 bases and J lost 6, with 14 bases in between. The CDR3 protein is CASSSDTVADTQYF. As DNA, the CDR3 is TGCGCCAGCAGCTCCGACACGGTGGCGGATACGCAGTATTTT.

This clone was observed a few times. The V call is TRBV3-1 (or the pseudogene TRBV3-2), the J call TRBJ2-2; TRBD1 matches 11 bases. V lost 4 bases, J lost 7 bases, and 2 bases stayed unmatched. Germline V gene lookup returns CDR1 LGHDT and CDR2 YNNKEL (reference sequence). CDR3 length equals 14 residues. The CDR3 is CASSLDRGRGELFF. DNA of the CDR3: TGTGCCAGCAGCCTGGACAGGGGGCGCGGGGAGCTGTTTTTT.

This clone was detected only once. This chain connects TRBV6-2 or TRBV6-3 to TRBJ2-7; maybe TRBD1 (5 bases). The CDR3 is 13 residues long. CDR1 and CDR2 from the germline V gene are MNHEY and SVGEGT. With 2 bases removed from V and 2 bases from J, the gap between germline ends came to 7 bases. The CDR3 DNA reads as TGTGCCAGCAGTTACGGACAAACCTACGAGCAGTACTTC. Translating it yields CASSYGQTYEQYF.

The chain employs TRBV5-1 and TRBJ2-1; 9 bases agree with TRBD2. The CDR3 sequence is 16 residues long. V shed 4 bases and J 1 base; nucleotides not matched to a gene: 6. The germline gives CDR1 SGHRS, CDR2 YFSETQ. CDR3 sequence (DNA): TGCGCCAGCAGCGTGACTAGCGGACAATCCTACAATGAGCAGTTCTTC. Protein product: CASSVTSGQSYNEQFF.

This clone has a handful of counts. The chain couples TRBV3-1 (or the pseudogene TRBV3-2) to TRBJ2-1; D perhaps matches TRBD2 (5 bases). The CDR3 is made up of 13 amino acids. Germline CDR1 and CDR2: LGHDT and YNNKEL (reference sequence). V was shortened by 3 bases and J by 8 bases, with 11 bases between the two germline ends. CDR3 sequence (DNA): TGTGCCAGCAGCCACACAACTAGAGATGAGCAGTTCTTC. As protein: CASSHTTRDEQFF.

At least ten counts were recorded for this clone. V and J are TRBV5-1 and TRBJ2-5; 7 bases align to TRBD2. In germline, CDR1 is SGHRS, CDR2 YFSETQ. The CDR3 is made up of 14 amino acids. J lost 0 bases, V lost 4 bases, and 3 bases had no gene match. DNA of the CDR3: TGCGCCAGCAGCGCGAGCGGGGACCAAGAGACCCAGTACTTC. Amino acid sequence: CASSASGDQETQYF.

The gene calls are TRBV28 and TRBJ2-3, with a weak D call TRBD2 (6 bases). The CDR3 covers 16 residues. Deletions cut 3 bases from V and 3 bases from J, with 16 bases between. CDR1 is MDHEN, CDR2 SYDVKM, per germline. CDR3 loop: CASSFQPSGGTDTQYF. CDR3 in DNA: TGTGCCAGCAGTTTCCAACCCTCCGGGGGAACAGATACGCAGTATTTT.